The 20 T cell receptor beta chains below come from one sample, sequenced in a study of blood T cell repertoires in COVID-19 (TCRdb year 2020). Library construction relied on the immunoSEQ multiplex PCR assay. In its TCRdb copy, this immuneACCESS table keeps in-frame sequences only and misses some clones. Where compared with another copy, unresolved V genes explain less than half of these, and the others have no known cause. The table for this sample lists 35,000 to 50,000 clones; about four fifths of them were counted only once. The top ten clonotypes cover 5.5% to 7.5% of the sample. The sample was peripheral blood. Source of these receptors: a woman aged 80 or over with acute or convalescent COVID-19.

CDR3 region: CASSIRTSSETQYF. The CDR3 bases are TGTGCCAGTAGTATTCGGACTAGTTCAGAGACCCAGTACTTC. This chain links TRBV19 with TRBJ2-5; 7 nucleotides align to TRBD2. With 3 bases clipped from V and 4 bases from J, the junction kept 5 bases outside the gene matches. Germline V lookup: CDR1 LNHDA, CDR2 SQIVND (reference sequence). The CDR3 length is 14 residues.

The chain couples TRBV5-4 to TRBJ2-1; TRBD2 matches 8 bases. With V trimmed by 0 bases and J by 4 bases, 6 bases remained unmatched. Germline values: CDR1 SGHNT, CDR2 YYREEE (reference sequence). This CDR3 spans 16 amino acids. CDR3 nucleotides: TGTGCCAGCAGCTTGGACGGGACTAGTTATTACAATGAGCAGTTCTTC. Its protein is CASSLDGTSYYNEQFF.

This chain connects TRBV19 to TRBJ2-4; D possibly corresponds to TRBD2 (5 bases). The germline V gene encodes CDR1 LNHDA and CDR2 SQIVND (reference sequence). The length of the CDR3 is 12 residues. Trimming removed 8 bases at V and 7 bases at J, with 12 bases between. DNA of the CDR3: TGTGCCAGTTCCGACTACGGGAACATTCAGTACTTC. It encodes CASSDYGNIQYF.

The chain is built from TRBV6-5 and TRBJ1-5, with 10 nucleotides matching TRBD1. Germline lookup yields CDR1 MNHEY and CDR2 SVGAGI. V lost 11 bases to trimming and J lost 4 bases; unmatched junction nucleotides: 11. This CDR3 contains 15 residues. The CDR3: CAGAVTGGWNQPQHF. The CDR3 DNA reads as TGTGCCGGGGCGGTGACAGGGGGCTGGAATCAGCCCCAGCATTTT.

The chain uses TRBV18 and TRBJ1-6; the D is unclear. CDR1 and CDR2 from the germline V gene are KGHSH and LQKENI. The CDR3 covers 14 residues. The V end was cut by 1 base, the J end by 10 bases, with 11 bases between. The CDR3 spells CASSPQKGGSPLHF. The CDR3 DNA reads TGTGCCAGCTCACCACAAAAGGGAGGGTCACCCCTCCACTTT.

The chain carries TRBV6-6 and TRBJ1-3; D gene unclear. The CDR3 is 14 residues long. Trimming pared 5 bases from V and 4 bases from J, leaving 12 bases between. The V gene's germline CDR1 is MNHNY and CDR2 SVGAGI (reference sequence). As DNA, the CDR3 is TGTGCCAGCAGTCGATCACCACAGGGAAACACCATATATTTT. It is translated as CASSRSPQGNTIYF.

Only a few counts were recorded for this clone. The chain joins TRBV10-2 to TRBJ2-7, with D maybe TRBD2 (6 bases). The CDR3 extends over 15 amino acids. The ends were cut back, 4 bases at V and 1 base at J, with 14 bases in the middle. Germline V lookup: CDR1 WSHSY, CDR2 SAAADI. The CDR3: CASSGLGGASYEQYF. DNA for the CDR3: TGCGCCAGCAGTGGATTGGGAGGTGCATCCTACGAGCAGTACTTC.

The chain combines TRBV30 with TRBJ2-3; TRBD2 matches 10 bases. The CDR3 consists of 16 residues. Trimming took 6 bases from V and 6 from J; bases not matched to a gene: 15. Germline-derived CDR1 and CDR2 are GTSNPN and SVGIG (reference sequence). Here the CDR3 DNA reads TGTGCCTGCACTACCGGAGCGGGGGGGCCGAGGGATACGCAGTATTTT. Translating gives CACTTGAGGPRDTQYF.

This chain links TRBV3-1 (or the pseudogene TRBV3-2) with TRBJ2-5; TRBD2 aligns across 15 bases. After removal of 5 bases from V and 4 bases from J, the junction contained 11 bases not matched to a gene. The CDR3 has 18 amino acids. Germline loops: CDR1 LGHDT, CDR2 YNNKEL (reference sequence). CDR3 amino acids: CASSESGTSGGNRETQYF. CDR3 sequence (DNA): TGTGCCAGCAGCGAGAGTGGGACTAGCGGGGGGAATAGAGAGACCCAGTACTTC.

The rearrangement links TRBV12-5 to TRBJ1-1; the match to TRBD1 covers 8 bases. The germline gives CDR1 LGHNT, CDR2 FRNRAP. This CDR3 has 16 amino acids. J gave up 0 bases and V 3 bases, and 6 bases lay outside the gene matches. The CDR3 loop is CASGFAGQGMNTEAFF. CDR3 in DNA: TGTGCTAGTGGTTTCGCCGGACAGGGAATGAACACTGAAGCTTTCTTT.

The rearrangement joins TRBV5-4 to TRBJ2-3; 12 nucleotides line up with TRBD2. The CDR3 covers 16 residues. The junction had 2 bases not matched to a gene; V was cut back by 1 base and J by 2 bases. Germline assignment: CDR1 SGHNT and CDR2 YYREEE (reference sequence). The CDR3 DNA reads TGTGCCAGCAGCTTGAGACTAGCGGGGGACACAGATACGCAGTATTTT. As protein: CASSLRLAGDTDTQYF. Variable domain in full (rest from reference TRBV5-4 and TRBJ2-3): ETGVTQSPTHLIKTRGQQVTLRCSSQSGHNTVSWYQQALGQGPQFIFQYYREEENGRGNFPPRFSGLQFPNYSSELNVNALELDDSALYLCASSLRLAGDTDTQYFGPGTRLTVL.

The rearrangement uses TRBV11-2 and TRBJ2-5; no clear D gene. Germline lookup yields CDR1 SGHAT and CDR2 FQNNGV. Between the trimmed V and J ends, which lost 4 bases and 2 bases, there was a span of 17 bases. The CDR3 contains 16 residues. CDR3 loop: CASSSRRYRDQETQYF. CDR3 in DNA: TGTGCCAGCAGCTCCCGACGGTACAGAGATCAAGAGACCCAGTACTTC.

The CDR3, as DNA: TGTGCCAGCAGTGATAGAAATCAGCCCCAGCATTTT. Amino acid sequence: CASSDRNQPQHF. The chain couples TRBV2 to TRBJ1-5; D call uncertain. The CDR3 runs 12 residues. The germline CDR1 and CDR2 sequences are SNHLY and FYNNEI. V lost 3 bases and J lost 4, with 4 bases in between.

The V gene is TRBV7-2, the J gene TRBJ1-5; 11 bases are shared with TRBD1. This CDR3 spans 16 amino acids. J gave up 4 bases and V 1 base, and 3 bases lay outside the gene matches. The germline gives CDR1 SGHTA, CDR2 FQGNSA. CDR3: CASSLVGTGGNQPQHF. The CDR3 DNA reads as TGTGCCAGCAGCTTAGTTGGGACAGGGGGAAATCAGCCCCAGCATTTT.

The rearrangement joins TRBV28 to TRBJ1-1; 9 nucleotides agree with TRBD1. The junction had 11 bases not matched to a gene; V was cut back by 3 bases and J by 12 bases. The germline CDR1 and CDR2 sequences are MDHEN and SYDVKM. The CDR3 is made up of 14 amino acids. The CDR3 protein is CASSLEDRGGQTFF. CDR3 DNA sequence: TGTGCCAGCAGTTTGGAGGACAGGGGTGGCCAAACTTTCTTT.

The V gene is TRBV5-7, the J gene TRBJ2-5; maybe TRBD1 (6 bases). Being an ORF, TRBV5-7 has a function that is uncertain. The CDR3 sequence is 15 residues long. The V end was cut by 0 bases, the J end by 1 base, with 10 bases between. CDR3 region: CASSLVGQRQETQYF. In DNA, the CDR3 is TGTGCCAGCAGCTTGGTCGGACAGCGCCAAGAGACCCAGTACTTC.

The chain recombines TRBV29-1 with TRBJ2-1; 8 bases are a match to TRBD1. The CDR3 spans 15 residues. J lost 9 bases, V lost 7 bases, and 17 bases had no gene match. CDR1 and CDR2 from the germline V gene are SQVTM and ANQGSEA. The CDR3 sequence: CSAQGAASGFGEQFF. The CDR3 DNA reads TGCAGCGCCCAGGGGGCAGCGTCGGGGTTTGGTGAGCAGTTCTTC.

This chain connects TRBV19 to TRBJ1-1; 9 nucleotides match TRBD1. Germline values: CDR1 LNHDA, CDR2 SQIVND (reference sequence). This CDR3 spans 15 amino acids. The junction had 12 bases not matched to a gene; V was cut back by 10 bases and J by 3 bases. CDR3 sequence: CATFSGTGRDTEAFF. The CDR3 nucleotides are TGTGCCACTTTCTCCGGGACAGGGCGGGACACTGAAGCTTTCTTT. The variable domain in full, completed from reference TRBV19 and TRBJ1-1, reads DGGITQSPKYLFRKEGQNVTLSCEQNLNHDAMYWYRQDPGQGLRLIYYSQIVNDFQKGDIAEGYSVSREKKESFPLTVTSAQKNPTAFYLCATFSGTGRDTEAFFGQGTRLTVV.

In this sample, this clone turned up once. The chain has TRBV6-6 and TRBJ1-1; 9 nucleotides agree with TRBD1. This CDR3 comprises 14 residues. CDR1 is MNHNY, CDR2 SVGAGI, per germline (reference sequence). J gave up 10 bases and V 5 bases, and 11 bases lay outside the gene matches. Written as DNA, the CDR3 is TGTGCCAGCAGTACCAGCGACAGGGGGGATCGAGCTTTCTTT. Its protein is CASSTSDRGDRAFF.

The chain employs TRBV5-1 and TRBJ2-5; 16 bases map to TRBD2. Germline V CDR1 and CDR2: SGHRS, YFSETQ. CDR3 length equals 18 residues. Trimming took 4 bases from V and 2 from J; bases not matched to a gene: 8. CDR3 nucleotides: TGCGCCAGCAGCGACGGGACTAGCGGGGGGGCCGGGCAAGAGACCCAGTACTTC. It encodes CASSDGTSGGAGQETQYF.